The 22 T cell receptor beta chains reported below all come from one sample, sequenced in a study of tumor-infiltrating lymphocytes in primary liver carcinoma. The roughly 18-34 mg bulk tissue piece was not sorted before simultaneous RNA and DNA extraction. Making TCR beta cDNA involved 400 to 600 ng total RNA and a constant-region primer. What produced the TCR beta libraries was three nested multiplex PCR rounds using slightly modified ARM-PCR. Running 10 cycles apiece, the first two PCR rounds relied on TRBV1-TRBV30 forward primers together with a C-beta reverse primer. MiXCR, applied by TCRdb to the multiplex PCR reads, yields one record per CDR3 protein. This table has tens of thousands of distinct CDR3 sequences, roughly four fifths appearing once. Sequenced sample: liver tumor tissue from sampling region 5. Subset denoted: tumor region T5, tumor centre. The receptors come from a woman aged 30 to 39 with primary liver carcinoma and hepatitis B virus infection.

As to this clonotype: Sequence at one end of the junction differs from germline and may be a read error. The J gene is TRBJ2-5, the V gene TRBV6-5; TRBD1 aligns across 10 bases. Germline values: CDR1 MNHEY, CDR2 SVGAGI. This CDR3 region has 13 residues. This CDR3 reads CVSCTDRGLTQNF. CDR3 sequence (DNA): TGTGTCAGCTGTACCGACAGGGGGCTGACCCAGAACTTC.

Turning to this clonotype: One end of the junction does not line up with germline, which may come from a read error. The chain links TRBV6-5 to TRBJ1-1; 8 bases are shared with TRBD1. The germline V gene encodes CDR1 MNHEY and CDR2 SVGAGI. CDR3 size: 14 residues. This chain's CDR3 is CVSKQDRVNTEAFF. CDR3 nucleotide sequence: TGTGTCAGCAAGCAGGACAGGGTGAACACTGAAGCTTTCTTT.

The chain carries TRBV6-1 and TRBJ2-2; tentatively, D is TRBD2 (6 bases). Deletions cut 2 bases from V and 14 bases from J, with 33 bases between. This CDR3 has 19 residues. The germline V gene has CDR1 MNHNS and CDR2 SASEGT. CDR3 nucleotide sequence: TGTGCCAGCAGTGAAACCCTTCCCGGGGGTGCCGCGAACACAGAGGAACTGTTTTTT. Protein: CASSETLPGGAANTEELFF.

A note on this clonotype: With a much larger clone just one base away, this may be a read error. The rearrangement joins TRBV19 to TRBJ1-5; no definite D call. The CDR3 covers 13 residues. The V and J ends lost 7 bases and 4 bases respectively, with 11 bases between them. Germline assignment: CDR1 LNHDA and CDR2 SQIVND (reference sequence). The CDR3 DNA sequence: TGTGCCAGTACCCCTCAGGCGAATCAGCCCCAGCATTTT. As protein: CASTPQANQPQHF.

Of note for this clonotype: The junction departs from the called germline gene at one end, perhaps through a read error. The chain links TRBV11-2 to TRBJ2-1, with TRBD2 identical over 13 bases. Looked up from germline, CDR1 is SGHAT and CDR2 is FQNNGV. CDR3 length: 16 residues. The CDR3 sequence is CESRVTSGRAGNEQFF. The CDR3 DNA reads as TGTGAAAGCAGGGTTACTAGCGGGAGGGCCGGCAATGAGCAGTTCTTT.

Details on this clonotype: This could be a read error, since a much larger clone is one nucleotide away. J is TRBJ2-7 and V is TRBV7-2; D is uncertain. The germline gives CDR1 SGHTA, CDR2 FQGNSA. The CDR3 totals 15 residues. This CDR3 reads CTSSLAHGSYYGQYF. CDR3 DNA sequence: TGTACCAGCAGCTTAGCCCACGGTTCGTACTACGGGCAGTACTTC. Full variable domain (missing parts from reference TRBV7-2 and TRBJ2-7): GAGVSQSPSNKVTEKGKDVELRCDPISGHTALYWYRQSLGQGLEFLIYFQGNSAPDKSGLPSDRFSAERTGGSVSTLTIQRTQQEDSAVYLCTSSLAHGSYYGQYFGPGTRLTVT.

Note on this clonotype: One end of the junction does not line up with germline, which may come from a read error. The chain uses TRBV5-1 and TRBJ1-3; 7 bases are shared with TRBD1. The CDR3 spans 17 residues. Per germline, CDR1 SGHRS and CDR2 YFSETQ. The CDR3 nucleotides are TGCGCCAGCAGCCAACGGGGACAGAGGAATGCTGGATACACCATATATTTT. It encodes CASSQRGQRNAGYTIYF.

The J gene is TRBJ2-7, the V gene TRBV11-1; D not certain. The V gene's germline CDR1 is SGHAT and CDR2 FQDESV (reference sequence). The CDR3 contains 12 residues. V was shortened by 3 bases and J by 13 bases, with 16 bases between the two germline ends. Here the CDR3 DNA reads TGTGCCAGCAGCTTCATGGATTACGGGCAATACTTC. Amino acid sequence: CASSFMDYGQYF.

The chain uses TRBV4-3 and TRBJ2-3; D is undetermined. Trimming stripped 10 bases from V and 6 bases from J, with 32 bases between. Germline CDR1 is LGHNA and CDR2 is YSLEER. This CDR3 comprises 18 residues. The CDR3 region has the DNA TGCGCCAACTGCCAGTCGGTCTGGTTGGGTGATCCCGATGATACGCAGTATTTT. Residues: CANCQSVWLGDPDDTQYF.

About this clonotype: The conserved phenylalanine or tryptophan is not found at the CDR3 terminus, so this likely reflects a read error. The chain couples TRBV28 to TRBJ1-2; D remains ambiguous. From germline, CDR1 is MDHEN and CDR2 SYDVKM. V lost 7 bases and J 9 bases, leaving 12 bases between the germline ends. This CDR3 comprises 11 residues. Here the CDR3 reads CASNFELSYTI. The CDR3 nucleotides are TGTGCCAGCAATTTCGAGCTGAGCTACACCATC.

The sample holds a few counts of this clonotype. The junction departs from germline at one end; a sequencing error may be responsible. The V gene is TRBV29-1, the J gene TRBJ2-1, with 10 bases matching TRBD2. Per germline, CDR1 SQVTM and CDR2 ANQGSEA. CDR3 length: 15 amino acids. The DNA of the CDR3 is TGCAGCGTTGGGGCTAGCGGGAGCTCCTACAATGAGCAGCTCTTC. Residues: CSVGASGSSYNEQLF.

Remarks on this clonotype: A much larger clone is a single base away; this may be a read error. J is TRBJ2-5 and V is TRBV20-1, with 11 bases matching TRBD2. The germline V gene has CDR1 DFQATT and CDR2 SNEGSKA (reference sequence). The CDR3 runs to 16 residues. The CDR3: CNASISGGAYQETQYF. DNA of the CDR3: TGCAATGCTAGTATTAGCGGGGGGGCCTACCAAGAGACCCAGTACTTC.

On this clonotype itself: Germline is not matched at one junction end, which may reflect a read error. The chain is built from TRBV11-2 and TRBJ2-2; TRBD2 is a possible D gene (5 bases). This CDR3 contains 16 residues. Germline V gene data show CDR1 as SGHAT and CDR2 as FQNNGV. The CDR3 DNA reads as TGTACCAGCAGCCCCGATCCCCAACTGAACACCGGGGAGCTGTTGTTT. Protein sequence: CTSSPDPQLNTGELLF.

The J gene is TRBJ2-7, the V gene TRBV12-3 or TRBV12-4, with D perhaps TRBD2 (6 bases). The CDR3 length is 12 residues. The CDR3 nucleotides are TGTGCGAGTAGCCATACTAGCTGCGAGCAGTACTTC. It specifies CASSHTSCEQYF.

This sequence joins TRBV11-3 and TRBJ2-1, with TRBD2 as a possible D gene (7 bases). CDR3 length: 15 amino acids. With 7 bases removed from V and 8 bases from J, the gap between germline ends came to 21 bases. Germline values: CDR1 SGHNT, CDR2 YENEEA. Written as DNA, the CDR3 is TGTGCCAGCACCCGACTAACGGAGGGGGGGTATGAGCAGTTCTTC. Translated, it gives CASTRLTEGGYEQFF.

The rearrangement links TRBV14 to TRBJ2-7, with D unresolved. Trimming removed 7 bases from V and 3 bases from J, with 19 bases in between. Per the germline V gene, CDR1 is SGHDN and CDR2 is FVKESK. The length of the CDR3 is 15 residues. CDR3 amino acids: CASNQVGREFYEQYF. The CDR3 region has the DNA TGTGCCAGCAATCAAGTCGGGCGCGAGTTCTACGAGCAGTACTTC.

This clonotype has a handful of counts. Written as DNA, the CDR3 is TGTGCCAGCAGCTTGGGTCCCAGCGGCCTCTCCACAGATACGCAGTATTTT. This codes for CASSLGPSGLSTDTQYF. The chain is built from TRBV7-2 and TRBJ2-3, with a possible D match to TRBD2 (5 bases). The V and J ends lost 3 bases and 2 bases respectively, with 18 bases between them. Looked up from germline, CDR1 is SGHTA and CDR2 is FQGNSA. This CDR3 is built from 17 residues.

This clonotype was detected only a few times. V and J are TRBV4-1 and TRBJ2-7, with TRBD1 matching 8 bases. Germline V gives CDR1 MGHRA, CDR2 YSYEKL. The V gene end was trimmed by 0 bases and the J gene end by 5 bases; junction bases not matched to a gene: 9. This CDR3 is built from 16 residues. The CDR3 DNA sequence: TGCGCCAGCAGCCAAGAGAGCGCGACAGGGGTCAACGAGCAGTACTTC. Translation gives CASSQESATGVNEQYF.

The chain couples TRBV29-1 to TRBJ2-1; a weak D match, TRBD2 (5 bases). V was shortened by 7 bases and J by 8 bases, with 21 bases between the two germline ends. Germline CDR1 reads SQVTM; CDR2 reads ANQGSEA. CDR3 size: 14 residues. CDR3 coding DNA: TGCAGCGGGGCTGTCGGTAGCGTAGTCGATGAGCAGTTCTTC. It is translated as CSGAVGSVVDEQFF.

A note on this clonotype: The CDR3 ends on some other residue instead of the conserved phenylalanine or tryptophan, so this is likely a read error. This chain links TRBV10-3 with TRBJ2-1, with 8 bases that match TRBD2. The CDR3 consists of 16 residues. Per the germline V gene, CDR1 is ENHRY and CDR2 is SYGVKD. CDR3 loop: CAISESAAGAYNEQFL. Here the CDR3 DNA reads TGTGCTATCAGTGAGTCGGCAGCGGGAGCTTACAATGAGCAGTTCTTA.

Points on this clonotype: This is likely a read error, given that the CDR3 carries no conserved phenylalanine or tryptophan at its end. The chain recombines TRBV5-6 with TRBJ2-2; D remains unclear. Germline V gene data show CDR1 as SGHDT and CDR2 as YYEEEE. This CDR3 has 15 amino acids. DNA for the CDR3: TGTGTCAGCAGCTTGGCACCCGGAGTCACAGGGGAGCTGTTTTCT. Translated, it gives CVSSLAPGVTGELFS.

About this clonotype: The missing conserved phenylalanine or tryptophan at the end of this CDR3 makes a read error likely. The chain joins TRBV11-3 to TRBJ2-1, with TRBD2 matching 10 bases. Germline V gene lookup returns CDR1 SGHNT and CDR2 YENEEA. The length of the CDR3 is 14 residues. The CDR3 nucleotides are TGTGCCTGCAGCTCTGGCCTAGCGGGAGCGGAGCAGTTCTAC. Its protein is CACSSGLAGAEQFY.